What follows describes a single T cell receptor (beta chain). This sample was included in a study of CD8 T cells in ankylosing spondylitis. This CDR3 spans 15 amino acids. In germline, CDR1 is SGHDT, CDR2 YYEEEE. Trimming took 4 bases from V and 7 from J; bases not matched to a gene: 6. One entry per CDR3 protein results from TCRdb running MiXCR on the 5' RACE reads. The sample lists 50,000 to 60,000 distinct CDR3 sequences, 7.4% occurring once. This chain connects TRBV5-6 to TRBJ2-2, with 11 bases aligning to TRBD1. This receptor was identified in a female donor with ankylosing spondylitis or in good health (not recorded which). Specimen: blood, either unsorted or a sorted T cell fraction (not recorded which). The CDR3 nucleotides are TGTGCCAGCAGCGCGGACAGGGGGCTTGGCGGGGAGCTGTTTTTT. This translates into CASSADRGLGGELFF.